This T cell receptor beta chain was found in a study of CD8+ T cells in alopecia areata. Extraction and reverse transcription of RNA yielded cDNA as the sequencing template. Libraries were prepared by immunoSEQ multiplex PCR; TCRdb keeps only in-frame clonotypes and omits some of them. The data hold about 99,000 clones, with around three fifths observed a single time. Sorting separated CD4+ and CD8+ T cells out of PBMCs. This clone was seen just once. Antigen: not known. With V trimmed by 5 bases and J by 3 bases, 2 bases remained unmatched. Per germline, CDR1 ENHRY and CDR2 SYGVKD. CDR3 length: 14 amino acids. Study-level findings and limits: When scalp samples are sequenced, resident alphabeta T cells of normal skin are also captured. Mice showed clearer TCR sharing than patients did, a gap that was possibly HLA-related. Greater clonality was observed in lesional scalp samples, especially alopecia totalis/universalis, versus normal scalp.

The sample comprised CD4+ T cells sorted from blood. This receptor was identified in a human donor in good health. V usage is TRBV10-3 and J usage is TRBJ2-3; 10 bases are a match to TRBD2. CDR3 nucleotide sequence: TGTGCCATCAGTTTTAGCGGGGGGACAGATACGCAGTATTTT. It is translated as CAISFSGGTDTQYF.